These 8 T cell receptor beta chains share one sample of origin, sequenced in a study of cytomegalovirus exposure and HLA in healthy donors. The primer mix had 60 Vbeta and 13 Jbeta primers. The data were produced by immunoSEQ multiplex PCR, yet TCRdb's version contains in-frame clones alone and is incomplete. Among 150,000 to 200,000 clones listed, about 59% were seen once. The sample was PBMCs. These receptor sequences come from a man between 40 and 49 years old in good health and CMV-seronegative.

This sequence joins TRBV30 and TRBJ2-4; weak D call: TRBD1 (5 bases). The V and J ends lost 5 bases and 3 bases respectively, with 20 bases between them. The germline CDR1 and CDR2 sequences are GTSNPN and SVGIG (reference sequence). The CDR3 sequence is 16 residues long. CDR3 DNA: TGTGCCTGGGGTAATATAGGGGTAAGGGGCAAAAACATTCAGTACTTC. Translating it yields CAWGNIGVRGKNIQYF.

This clone was observed a few times. The chain uses TRBV15 and TRBJ1-6, with 8 bases lining up with TRBD1. The ends lost 0 bases at V and 6 bases at J; junction bases unmatched: 10. The CDR3 runs to 18 residues. Germline lookup yields CDR1 LNHNV and CDR2 YYDKDF (reference sequence). The CDR3 DNA follows: TGTGCCACCAGCAGAGACGGACAGGGTTTGTGGGGTAATTCACCCCTCCACTTT. This codes for CATSRDGQGLWGNSPLHF.

The rearrangement links TRBV5-1 to TRBJ2-7, with a weak D call TRBD2 (5 bases). The CDR3 loop spans 13 amino acids. The V and J ends lost 5 bases and 5 bases respectively, with 14 bases between them. Germline CDR1 is SGHRS and CDR2 is YFSETQ. CDR3 loop: CASSVRVGNEQYF. Written as DNA, the CDR3 is TGCGCCAGCAGTGTGAGGGTTGGGAACGAGCAGTACTTC.

This chain's CDR3 is CASRLGLAGADTQYF. For the CDR3, the DNA is TGTGCCAGCAGGCTGGGACTAGCGGGTGCAGATACGCAGTATTTT. This chain links TRBV11-2 with TRBJ2-3, with TRBD2 matching 12 bases. The CDR3 totals 15 residues. Germline V gene lookup returns CDR1 SGHAT and CDR2 FQNNGV. V was pared by 6 bases and J by 4 bases, with 5 bases of the junction left unmatched.

The sample holds one count of this clone. The J gene is TRBJ2-1, the V gene TRBV19; TRBD2 agrees at 11 bases. The CDR3 contains 15 residues. After removal of 7 bases from V and 7 bases from J, the junction contained 9 bases not matched to a gene. Germline assignment: CDR1 LNHDA and CDR2 SQIVND (reference sequence). The DNA for the CDR3 is TGTGCCAGTAATACACTAGCGGGAGTCAGAAATGAGCAGTTCTTC. It codes for CASNTLAGVRNEQFF.

This chain joins TRBV18 and TRBJ1-2, with D maybe TRBD1 (5 bases). Trimming took 3 bases from V and 6 from J, leaving 14 bases between them. Looked up from germline, CDR1 is KGHSH and CDR2 is LQKENI. The CDR3 covers 14 residues. For the CDR3, the DNA is TGTGCCAGCTCACCGAGCAGGGAGGAACATGGCTACACCTTC. Translating gives CASSPSREEHGYTF.

V and J are TRBV6-1 and TRBJ1-2, with TRBD1 matching over 9 bases. The germline gives CDR1 MNHNS, CDR2 SASEGT. The V and J ends lost 5 bases and 7 bases, in that order; junction bases with no gene match: 5. The CDR3 spans 13 residues. The CDR3 loop is CASSLQGAFGYTF. The DNA for the CDR3 is TGTGCCAGCAGTTTACAGGGGGCCTTTGGCTACACCTTC.

The chain couples TRBV2 to TRBJ2-5; 8 bases are shared with TRBD2. The CDR3 is 17 amino acids. The germline V gene encodes CDR1 SNHLY and CDR2 FYNNEI. J lost 4 bases, V lost 2 bases, and 12 bases had no gene match. The chain's CDR3 is CASSEPWGLGGGETQYF. For the CDR3, the DNA is TGTGCCAGCAGTGAACCCTGGGGACTAGGGGGGGGAGAGACCCAGTACTTC.